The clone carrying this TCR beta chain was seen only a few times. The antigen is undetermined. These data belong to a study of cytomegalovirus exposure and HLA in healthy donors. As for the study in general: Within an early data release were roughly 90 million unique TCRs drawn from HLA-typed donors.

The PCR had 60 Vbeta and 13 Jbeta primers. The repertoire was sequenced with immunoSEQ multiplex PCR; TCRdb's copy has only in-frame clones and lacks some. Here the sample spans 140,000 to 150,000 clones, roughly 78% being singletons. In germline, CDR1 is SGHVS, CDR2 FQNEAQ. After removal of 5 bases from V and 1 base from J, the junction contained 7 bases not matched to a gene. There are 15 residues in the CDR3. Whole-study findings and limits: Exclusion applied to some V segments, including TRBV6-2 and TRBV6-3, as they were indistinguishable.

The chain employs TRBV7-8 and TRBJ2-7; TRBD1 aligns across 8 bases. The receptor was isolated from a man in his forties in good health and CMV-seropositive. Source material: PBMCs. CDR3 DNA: TGTGCCAGCAGCGGCCGACAGGGGAGTTCCTACGAGCAGTACTTC. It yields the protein CASSGRQGSSYEQYF.